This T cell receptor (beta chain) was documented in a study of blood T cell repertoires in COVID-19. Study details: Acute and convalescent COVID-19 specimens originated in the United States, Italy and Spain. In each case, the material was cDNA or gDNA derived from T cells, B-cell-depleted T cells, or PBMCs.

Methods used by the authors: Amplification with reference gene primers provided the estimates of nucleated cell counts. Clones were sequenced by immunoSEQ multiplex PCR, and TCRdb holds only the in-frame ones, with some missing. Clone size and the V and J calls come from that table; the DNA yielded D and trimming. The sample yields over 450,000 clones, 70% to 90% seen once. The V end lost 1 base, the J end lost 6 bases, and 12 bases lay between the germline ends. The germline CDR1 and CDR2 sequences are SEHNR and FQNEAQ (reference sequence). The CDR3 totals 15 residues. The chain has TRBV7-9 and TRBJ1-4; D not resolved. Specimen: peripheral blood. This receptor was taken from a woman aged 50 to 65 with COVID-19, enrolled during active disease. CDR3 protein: CASSLDRGFYEKLFF. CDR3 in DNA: TGTGCCAGCAGCTTAGACCGGGGATTCTATGAAAAACTGTTTTTT.